This TCR beta chain stems from a study of blood T cell repertoires in COVID-19. The overall study: PBMCs, B-cell-depleted T cells, or T cells were the source of the cDNA or gDNA that made up the material.

Authors' data handling: From reference gene primer amplification, estimates of nucleated cell counts were derived. Profiling relied on immunoSEQ multiplex PCR, and the TCRdb table lists in-frame clones only, not all of them. V, J and clone size reflect that table, while D and trimming were determined from the DNA. Of 100,000 to 150,000 clones in the sample, approximately 90% are singletons; the top ten hold approximately 1.2%. The CDR3 extends over 16 amino acids. V was clipped by 4 bases and J by 6 bases; unmatched bases: 13. Germline V gene lookup returns CDR1 SGHNT and CDR2 YYREEE (reference sequence).

The genes are TRBV5-4 and TRBJ2-3; TRBD2 matches at 8 bases. This sequence was found in a woman aged 80 or over with acute or convalescent COVID-19. Sequencing was performed on peripheral blood. The CDR3 reads CASSQAVGGAGDTQYF. The CDR3 region has the DNA TGTGCCAGCAGCCAGGCGGTCGGGGGGGCCGGGGATACGCAGTATTTT.